A single sample is the source of the 32 T cell receptor beta chains below, sequenced in a study of CDR3 diversity in severe acne. Each CDR3 protein gets one entry after TCRdb re-called the PCR reads with MiXCR. In the table there are approximately 90,000 distinct CDR3 sequences, around 54% of which are singletons. Sequencing input: blood. These receptors all come from a male donor with severe acne vulgaris.

This clonotype was recorded many times. The chain employs TRBV11-2 and TRBJ2-5, with a weak D call TRBD1 (5 bases). With 5 bases removed from V and 3 bases from J, the gap between germline ends came to 10 bases. The CDR3 contains 13 residues. Germline V lookup: CDR1 SGHAT, CDR2 FQNNGV. CDR3 coding DNA: TGTGCCAGCAGCCAACAGGCGGAAGAGACCCAGTACTTC. Its protein product is CASSQQAEETQYF.

The table lists this clonotype with a few counts. The gene calls are TRBV12-3 or TRBV12-4 and TRBJ1-2, with D possibly being TRBD1 (5 bases). Trimming removed 3 bases at V and 6 bases at J, with 8 bases between. There are 12 residues in the CDR3. In DNA, the CDR3 is TGTGCCAGCAGTTTCAGGGTGCATGGCTACACCTTC. Protein: CASSFRVHGYTF.

This clonotype turned up a few times. The chain uses TRBV20-1 and TRBJ2-7, with D uncertain. Trimming left V 4 bases short and J 6 bases short, with 19 bases between. CDR3 length: 14 amino acids. In germline, CDR1 is DFQATT, CDR2 SNEGSKA (reference sequence). The CDR3 sequence is CSAKDFRAVSEQYF. CDR3 coding DNA: TGCAGTGCTAAAGATTTTAGGGCGGTCTCCGAGCAGTACTTC.

At least ten counts were recorded for this clonotype. J is TRBJ2-7 and V is TRBV20-1; D remains ambiguous. Deletions cut 3 bases from V and 2 bases from J, with 14 bases between. This CDR3 contains 14 residues. Per the germline V gene, CDR1 is DFQATT and CDR2 is SNEGSKA (reference sequence). CDR3 DNA sequence: TGCAGTGCTAGGATGGGTAGAGTGCCCTACGAGCAGTACTTC. As protein: CSARMGRVPYEQYF.

The chain carries TRBV5-4 and TRBJ1-1; a weak D match, TRBD1 (5 bases). Between the trimmed V and J ends, which lost 1 base and 1 base, there was a span of 8 bases. Germline V CDR1 and CDR2: SGHNT, YYREEE (reference sequence). CDR3 length equals 14 residues. CDR3 bases: TGTGCCAGCAGCTTGCAGGGAACGAACACTGAAGCTTTCTTT. Protein: CASSLQGTNTEAFF.

In its sample, this clonotype was seen a few times. The chain recombines TRBV28 with TRBJ1-2, with a tentative D call TRBD1 (5 bases). Germline V gene data show CDR1 as MDHEN and CDR2 as SYDVKM. The V and J ends lost 3 bases and 2 bases respectively, with 10 bases between them. The CDR3 runs 14 residues. CDR3 sequence reads: CASSLGQVNYGYTF. CDR3 bases: TGTGCCAGCAGTTTGGGGCAGGTAAACTATGGCTACACCTTC.

In this sample, this clonotype turned up many times. The chain is built from TRBV15 and TRBJ2-1; D tentatively fits TRBD1 or TRBD2 (5 bases each). This CDR3 is built from 14 residues. Trimming shortened V by 0 bases and J by 5 bases, and 8 bases separated the two germline ends. Germline assignment: CDR1 LNHNV and CDR2 YYDKDF (reference sequence). CDR3 loop: CATSRDRGDNEQFF. In DNA, the CDR3 is TGTGCCACCAGCAGAGATAGAGGGGACAATGAGCAGTTCTTC.

Remarks on this clonotype: A single base separates this from a much larger clone, so it may be a read error. The chain carries TRBV9 and TRBJ1-2, with D perhaps TRBD1 (5 bases). CDR1 is SGDLS and CDR2 is YYNGEE in the germline V gene. The CDR3 sequence is 16 residues long. The CDR3 DNA is TGTGGCAGCAGCGCGCTCCATAAGGACACGAACTATGGCTACACCTTC. Residues: CGSSALHKDTNYGYTF.

The sample holds many counts of this clonotype. The chain employs TRBV7-9 and TRBJ2-3; TRBD2 is a possible D gene (5 bases). The ends were cut back, 5 bases at V and 4 bases at J, with 13 bases in the middle. CDR1 is SEHNR and CDR2 is FQNEAQ in the germline V gene (reference sequence). The CDR3 covers 14 residues. CDR3 region: CASSRTSLADTQYF. The CDR3 DNA sequence: TGTGCCAGCAGCCGAACTAGTCTGGCAGATACGCAGTATTTT.

The V gene is TRBV20-1, the J gene TRBJ2-7; D is perhaps TRBD1 (6 bases). Germline CDR1 reads DFQATT; CDR2 reads SNEGSKA (reference sequence). Trimming pared 0 bases from V and 3 bases from J, leaving 9 bases between. The CDR3 length is 13 residues. The CDR3 DNA is TGCAGTGCTAGAGATTTAGGGGGCTACGAGCAGTACTTC. Protein: CSARDLGGYEQYF.

This clonotype has at least ten counts. The rearrangement uses TRBV19 and TRBJ1-1; weak D call: TRBD1 (5 bases). The CDR3 runs to 11 residues. Trimming cost V 5 bases and J 8 bases, with 9 bases left between them. Germline V gives CDR1 LNHDA, CDR2 SQIVND (reference sequence). The CDR3 DNA reads TGTGCCAGTAGTCTTGGGACGGAAGCTTTCTTT. Translated: CASSLGTEAFF.

This clonotype was recorded a few times. This rearrangement joins TRBV30 to TRBJ1-6; maybe TRBD1 (6 bases). Germline V CDR1 and CDR2: GTSNPN, SVGIG (reference sequence). Trimming shortened V by 3 bases and J by 5 bases, and 8 bases separated the two germline ends. The CDR3 sequence is 13 residues long. Here the CDR3 DNA reads TGTGCCTGGAGGAGGGGGGATAATTCACCCCTCCACTTT. Amino acid sequence: CAWRRGDNSPLHF.

This clonotype was picked up many times. The chain combines TRBV24-1 with TRBJ2-7; D call uncertain. CDR1 KGHDR and CDR2 SFDVKD come from the germline V gene. V shed 0 bases and J shed 1 base, with 3 bases lying between them. The CDR3 extends over 13 amino acids. CDR3 amino acids: CATSDLQSYEQYF. The CDR3 DNA is TGTGCCACCAGTGATTTGCAATCCTACGAGCAGTACTTC.

This clonotype was found many times. The V gene is TRBV12-3 or TRBV12-4, the J gene TRBJ2-5; 8 bases map to TRBD1. Germline trimming cut 6 bases from V and 2 bases from J; bases unmatched to any gene: 5. CDR3 length equals 14 residues. The chain's CDR3 is CASSLGQGQETQYF. As DNA, the CDR3 is TGTGCCAGCAGCCTAGGACAGGGACAAGAGACCCAGTACTTC.

The sample holds many counts of this clonotype. This chain connects TRBV20-1 to TRBJ2-7; 8 bases agree with TRBD2. CDR3 length: 14 residues. Per the germline V gene, CDR1 is DFQATT and CDR2 is SNEGSKA (reference sequence). With V trimmed by 2 bases and J by 5 bases, 8 bases remained unmatched. Here the CDR3 DNA reads TGCAGTGCTAGACCGGGGGGGGATTTCCACGAGCAGTACTTC. Its translation is CSARPGGDFHEQYF.

This sequence joins TRBV20-1 and TRBJ2-7; tentatively, D is TRBD2 (6 bases). V was pared by 3 bases and J by 3 bases, with 15 bases between. The CDR3 length is 14 residues. Looked up from germline, CDR1 is DFQATT and CDR2 is SNEGSKA (reference sequence). CDR3: CSASGRDPRYEQYF. The CDR3 DNA reads TGCAGTGCTAGCGGGAGAGACCCACGCTACGAGCAGTACTTC.

This clonotype has only a few counts. The chain couples TRBV19 to TRBJ1-4; 7 nucleotides align to TRBD1. The CDR3 is 19 amino acids. Germline-derived CDR1 and CDR2 are LNHDA and SQIVND (reference sequence). After removal of 3 bases from V and 8 bases from J, the junction contained 21 bases not matched to a gene. In DNA, the CDR3 is TGTGCCAGTAGTATTCGCGGCGGCGGCCGGCTTGGGGACAGCGAAAAACTGTTTTTT. Its protein is CASSIRGGGRLGDSEKLFF.

The chain carries TRBV25-1 and TRBJ1-5; the D is unclear. The V gene's germline CDR1 is MGHDK and CDR2 SYGVNS. V was trimmed by 5 bases and J by 1 base, leaving 15 bases between them. The CDR3 runs to 16 residues. The CDR3 spells CASSPLALGSNQPQHF. In nucleotides, the CDR3 is TGTGCCAGCAGTCCTCTCGCACTCGGAAGCAATCAGCCCCAGCATTTT.

The chain has TRBV29-1 and TRBJ2-3; the D gene could be TRBD1 or TRBD2 (5 bases each). Trimming pared 5 bases from V and 2 bases from J, leaving 17 bases between. Germline values: CDR1 SQVTM, CDR2 ANQGSEA. The CDR3 consists of 15 residues. The CDR3: CSVRRGRTLTDTQYF. CDR3 coding DNA: TGCAGCGTTCGTAGGGGACGGACCCTCACAGATACGCAGTATTTT.

This clonotype was observed many times. The rearrangement links TRBV11-2 to TRBJ2-7, with D possibly matching TRBD1 (5 bases). The CDR3 totals 16 residues. The V and J ends lost 3 bases and 0 bases respectively, with 15 bases between them. Germline V lookup: CDR1 SGHAT, CDR2 FQNNGV. The CDR3 is CASSLSNRRSSYEQYF. For the CDR3, the DNA is TGTGCCAGCAGCTTGTCCAACAGGAGAAGCTCCTACGAGCAGTACTTC.

This clonotype came up many times. V is TRBV12-5 and J is TRBJ2-7; 12 bases agree with TRBD2. The length of the CDR3 is 14 residues. The V gene's germline CDR1 is LGHNT and CDR2 FRNRAP. The J segment lost 5 bases and the V segment lost 6 bases, leaving 5 bases of the junction unmatched. The CDR3 bases are TGTGCTAGTGGCAGACTAGCGGGAGTTCACGAGCAGTACGTC. Its protein is CASGRLAGVHEQYV.

The table lists this clonotype with a few counts. The rearrangement uses TRBV9 and TRBJ1-1, with D possibly TRBD1 on 5 matching bases. Looked up from germline, CDR1 is SGDLS and CDR2 is YYNGEE. CDR3 length equals 13 residues. Trimming removed 2 bases at V and 7 bases at J, with 12 bases between. This chain's CDR3 is CASSVTGSFEAFF. The CDR3 DNA reads TGTGCCAGCAGCGTTACAGGTTCTTTTGAAGCTTTCTTT.

This chain joins TRBV12-3 or TRBV12-4 and TRBJ1-5; D unresolved. The ends were cut back, 3 bases at V and 0 bases at J, with 6 bases in the middle. The CDR3 runs to 14 residues. This CDR3 is CASSFGDSNQPQHF. CDR3 bases: TGTGCCAGCAGTTTCGGTGATAGCAATCAGCCCCAGCATTTT.

Concerning this clonotype: The junction departs from germline at one end; a sequencing error may be responsible. The chain joins TRBV7-7 to TRBJ1-6, with TRBD1 matching over 7 bases. Germline-derived CDR1 and CDR2 are SSHAT and FNYEAQ (reference sequence). The CDR3 length is 14 residues. The CDR3 loop reads CASSRDSNNSPLHF. CDR3 coding DNA: TGTGCTAGCAGTAGGGACAGTAATAATTCACCCCTCCACTTT.

The V and J genes are TRBV29-1 and TRBJ2-3; D unresolved. The length of the CDR3 is 15 residues. Germline V gene sequence: CDR1 SQVTM, CDR2 ANQGSEA. With 3 bases removed from V and 1 base from J, the gap between germline ends came to 14 bases. The CDR3 sequence is CSVDGVSGRTDTQYF. The DNA for the CDR3 is TGCAGCGTTGATGGCGTGTCAGGTCGCACAGATACGCAGTATTTT.

This clonotype was seen a handful of times. The gene calls are TRBV5-1 and TRBJ2-1, with 8 bases identical to TRBD2. Germline trimming cut 1 base from V and 6 bases from J; bases unmatched to any gene: 3. CDR1 SGHRS and CDR2 YFSETQ come from the germline V gene. CDR3 length: 14 residues. CDR3 residues: CASSLTSGANEQFF. The CDR3 bases are TGCGCCAGCAGCTTGACTAGCGGCGCCAATGAGCAGTTCTTC.

With regard to this clonotype: This clone may be a read error of a much larger clone one base away. V usage is TRBV9 and J usage is TRBJ1-2, with 10 bases identical to TRBD1. This CDR3 is 16 amino acids long. Unmatched junction bases numbered 11, after V lost 7 bases and J lost 2 bases. Per germline, CDR1 SGDLS and CDR2 YYNGEE. CDR3 loop: CASGLRTGGLNYGYTF. In DNA, the CDR3 is TGTGCCAGCGGCCTCCGGACAGGGGGACTCAACTATGGCTACACCTTC.

This clonotype was seen just once. The chain is built from TRBV10-3 and TRBJ2-7; the D call may be TRBD1 or TRBD2 (6 bases each). There are 13 residues in the CDR3. V shed 2 bases and J shed 6 bases, with 11 bases lying between them. Per the germline V gene, CDR1 is ENHRY and CDR2 is SYGVKD. The CDR3, as DNA: TGTGCCATCAGTGAGGTAGGGGGGCGCGAGCAGTACTTC. This encodes CAISEVGGREQYF.

The chain is built from TRBV6-6 and TRBJ2-7, with unresolved D. The V end lost 7 bases, the J end lost 2 bases, and 12 bases lay between the germline ends. This CDR3 comprises 13 residues. Germline-derived CDR1 and CDR2 are MNHNY and SVGAGI (reference sequence). This CDR3 reads CASNLQSTYEQYF. DNA for the CDR3: TGTGCCAGCAATCTACAGAGCACCTACGAGCAGTACTTC.

In this sample, this clonotype is medium-sized (0.01 to 0.1%). This chain links TRBV20-1 with TRBJ2-5; 11 bases map to TRBD1. The CDR3 length is 15 residues. Germline V gene data show CDR1 as DFQATT and CDR2 as SNEGSKA (reference sequence). Trimming removed 0 bases from V and 7 bases from J; junction bases left unmatched: 7. CDR3 nucleotides: TGCAGTGCTAGAGAACGGGACAGGGGGGGGGTGACCCAGTACTTC. Translated: CSARERDRGGVTQYF.

The sample holds many counts of this clonotype. The chain couples TRBV2 to TRBJ2-7; 9 bases agree with TRBD1. The length of the CDR3 is 14 residues. Germline loops: CDR1 SNHLY, CDR2 FYNNEI. The J segment lost 5 bases and the V segment lost 6 bases, leaving 8 bases of the junction unmatched. This CDR3 is CASRSGQGFNEQYF. CDR3 coding DNA: TGTGCCAGCAGGAGCGGACAGGGGTTCAACGAGCAGTACTTC.

V and J are TRBV24-1 and TRBJ2-7, with 9 bases identical to TRBD1. The CDR3 consists of 14 residues. J gave up 3 bases and V 3 bases, and 2 bases lay outside the gene matches. The V gene's germline CDR1 is KGHDR and CDR2 SFDVKD. The CDR3 nucleotides read TGTGCCACCAGTGATCCGGGACAGGGCTACGAGCAGTACTTC. Protein: CATSDPGQGYEQYF.